This T cell receptor (beta chain) was recorded in a study of T cells in Graves' hyperthyroidism and ophthalmopathy (dated by TCRdb to between 2017 and 2020). Regarding the research as a whole: Peripheral blood was collected at initial diagnosis, before any treatment. To identify distinguishing TCR V-J signatures, a discovery cohort of roughly 100 patients was used, comprising 43 with Graves' ophthalmopathy and around 57 with stable Graves' hyperthyroidism. An independent validation cohort of fewer than 20 hyperthyroidism patients and roughly 16 patients who later progressed to ophthalmopathy tested prospective prediction of ophthalmopathy. The 100 or so discovery patients were divided at random into training and test sets in a 7:3 ratio. In six Graves' hyperthyroidism patients, the study also compared T-cell repertoires from thyroid tissue with T-cell repertoires from blood. Once sampling was done, hyperthyroidism patients were given methimazole at a starting dose of 30 mg daily, whereas ophthalmopathy patients were given high-dose intravenous methylprednisolone. The paper describes TCR Vbeta CDR3 sequencing of roughly 130 peripheral blood samples, made up of roughly 40 ophthalmopathy patients, 70 to 80 hyperthyroidism patients and roughly 17 progressor patients. What the work shows at the level of the full study, not this receptor alone: A model built on a 13 V-J signature distinguished ophthalmopathy from stable hyperthyroidism, reaching 85% to 90% sensitivity and about 81% specificity in cross-validation and 80%/75% in testing. Sample size was not statistically predetermined, and blinding of investigators to group allocation was not performed. During validation, the model predicted progression to ophthalmopathy a median of about 6.5 months ahead of onset, with 70.59% sensitivity and 72.22% specificity. Most expanded thyroid clonotypes (frequency above 0.001) were also detected in blood, a finding suggesting that blood repertoires may reflect thyroid immune responses.

Notes on this clonotype: Its antigen specificity is not known. No clone much larger than this one lies a single base away; base qualities are absent.

TCR beta CDR3 regions were amplified from RNA transcripts. The TCR CDR3 was subjected to a first round of RT-PCR using the HTBI primer set and the Qiagen OneStep RT-PCR kit. A second multiplex PCR round built the libraries, followed by size selection and purification. Libraries were sequenced paired-end with 100 bp reads on an Illumina HiSeq2000. As for how the authors treated the data: SOAPnuke was used to process the raw data, with reads discarded if the reads contained adapters or uncalled bases, had a mean Phred below 15, or lacked an exact constant-primer or identifier match. High-quality paired reads were merged with COPE v1.2.5, and unique nucleotide sequences were defined as clonotypes. MiTCR v1.1 was used to align clonotypes to the IMGT TRBV, TRBD and TRBJ reference segments. The analysis was restricted to V-J combinations with a frequency above 0.0001, which together covered 98% to 99.2% of the repertoires. A TCS score was defined as the ratio between F50 (clonal expansion) and ExV (chaos), using BLOSUM62-based TCRdist between CDR3 peptides within each V-J. Welch's t-statistics and random forest reduced approximately 520 V-J features to about 13, which were used in a naive Bayes classifier (R e1071). TCRdb trimmed the raw reads at Q25, called clones with MiXCR and kept productive beta chains. Each entry is one CDR3 protein sequence, shown with its most common DNA and genes. These V and J calls rely on TCRdb rather than the paper's analysis. Within this sample are roughly 580,000 distinct CDR3 sequences, with approximately 15% of them counted one time only. The ten largest account for 5% to 7% of the sample.

Hyperthyroidism patients were aged 18 to 65 years and newly diagnosed, with disease duration of less than 2 months. Exclusion was applied to patients with uncontrolled infections, other autoimmune diseases, pregnancy or lactation. Diagnoses were based on clinical symptoms, serum thyroxine and TRAb, thyroid ultrasound and orbital computed tomography. Blood from progressor patients was drawn when they were first diagnosed with hyperthyroidism, before any ophthalmopathy symptoms appeared. PBMCs were separated from under 11 ml of fresh peripheral blood using Ficoll-Paque density gradient centrifugation. Progressor patients were defined as those initially diagnosed with Graves' hyperthyroidism in whom ophthalmopathy developed during follow-up. Total RNA was extracted with Trizol reagent, and quality was checked on an Agilent 2100 Bioanalyzer. Based on the germline V gene, the CDR1 and CDR2 sequences are SGHRS and YFSETQ. There are 14 amino acids in the CDR3, from cysteine to phenylalanine inclusive. Only the CDR3 part of the read is kept: 42 bases, read in frame from the first base. Trimming removed 4 bases from V and 0 bases from J, leaving 10 bases between the germline ends.

The TCR originated in a woman under 40 with Graves' hyperthyroidism that later progressed to Graves' ophthalmopathy. The sequencing sample was made of blood. The chain is encoded by TRBV5-1 joined to TRBJ2-5, with the D gene uncertain. The CDR3 here reads CASSGISHQETQYF. The DNA is TGCGCCAGCAGCGGCATCTCACACCAAGAGACCCAGTACTTC.